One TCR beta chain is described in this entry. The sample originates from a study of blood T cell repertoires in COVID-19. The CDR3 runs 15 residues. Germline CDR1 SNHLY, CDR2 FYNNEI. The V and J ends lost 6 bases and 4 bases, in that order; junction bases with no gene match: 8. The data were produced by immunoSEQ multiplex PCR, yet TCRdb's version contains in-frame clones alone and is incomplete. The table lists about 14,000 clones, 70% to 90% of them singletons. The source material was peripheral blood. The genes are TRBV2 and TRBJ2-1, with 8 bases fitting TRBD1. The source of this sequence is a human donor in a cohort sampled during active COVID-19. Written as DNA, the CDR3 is TGTGCCAGCAGCAACAGGGGGAGTTCTTACAATGAGCAGTTCTTC. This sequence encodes CASSNRGSSYNEQFF.